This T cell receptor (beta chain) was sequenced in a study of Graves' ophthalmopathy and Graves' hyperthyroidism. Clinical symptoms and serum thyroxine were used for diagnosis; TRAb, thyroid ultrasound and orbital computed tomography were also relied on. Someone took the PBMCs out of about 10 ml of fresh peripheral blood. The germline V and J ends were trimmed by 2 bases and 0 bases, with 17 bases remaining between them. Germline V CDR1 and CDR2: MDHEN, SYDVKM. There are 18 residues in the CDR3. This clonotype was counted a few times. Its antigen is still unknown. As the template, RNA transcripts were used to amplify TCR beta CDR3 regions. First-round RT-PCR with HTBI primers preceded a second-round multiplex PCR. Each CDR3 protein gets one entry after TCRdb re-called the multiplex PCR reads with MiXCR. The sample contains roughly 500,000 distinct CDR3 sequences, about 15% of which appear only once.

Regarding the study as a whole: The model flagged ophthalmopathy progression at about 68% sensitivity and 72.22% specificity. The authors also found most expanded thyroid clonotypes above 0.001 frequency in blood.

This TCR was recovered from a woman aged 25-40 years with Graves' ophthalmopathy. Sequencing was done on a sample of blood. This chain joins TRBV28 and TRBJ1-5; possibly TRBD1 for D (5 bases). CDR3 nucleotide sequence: TGTGCCAGCAGTTTACTGGGGGTGAACGCTTATAGCAATCAGCCCCAGCATTTT. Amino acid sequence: CASSLLGVNAYSNQPQHF.